The clone carrying this T cell receptor (beta chain) was counted a few times. Its antigen is unidentified. The CDR3 loop spans 14 amino acids. Per the germline V gene, CDR1 is SGHRS and CDR2 is YFSETQ. V gave up 2 bases and J gave up 5 bases, with 13 bases separating them. Molecular barcoded adaptors covering alpha/delta and beta/gamma chains were used on approximately 440 ng RNA. TCRdb itself ran the reads through MiXCR, one entry per CDR3 protein. This sample has 100,000 to 150,000 distinct CDR3 sequences, with 10% to 15% found just once. Sampling of bone marrow took place during active disease in every patient. The sample comes from a study of read filtering for tumor transcriptome and immune sequencing. Study results and caveats: Sorted CD138-negative bone marrow cells were not purified T cells.

The rearrangement uses TRBV5-1 and TRBJ2-5; D is unresolved. The TCR sequence derives from a donor over 35 with multiple myeloma. The sample was a population of CD138-negative cells sorted from bone marrow. This CDR3 reads CASSFLVSEETQYF. CDR3 nucleotides: TGCGCCAGCAGCTTTCTGGTCAGTGAGGAGACCCAGTACTTC.